The clone carrying this TCR beta chain was found a few times. Its antigen remains unknown. The source of the sample is a study of OX40 agonist ivuxolimab in advanced cancers. As for the study in general: Having had anti-PD-1, anti-PD-L1 or anti-CTLA-4 therapy before was allowed, and approximately 40% had some. Study-wide findings and caveats: Doses of 0.1 to 3.0 mg/kg were accompanied by clonal expansion of CD4+ and CD8+ blood T cells by week 6. Mean expanded clone counts were higher in CD8+ than CD4+ T cells.

Prior autoimmune disease or systemic immunosuppression barred patients. The method was immunoSEQ multiplex PCR; TCRdb's version includes in-frame clones alone and lacks a portion of them. The table lists 50,000 to 65,000 clones, approximately 80% of them singletons. The source of this sequence is an adult with an advanced solid tumor such as melanoma, head and neck, liver or kidney cancer. This specimen consisted of CD4+ or CD8+ T cells sorted from blood, obtained in a trial of the OX40 agonist ivuxolimab.

The CDR3 loop is CASSTGLRPQHF. As DNA, the CDR3 is TGTGCCAGCAGCACCGGGCTGCGGCCCCAGCATTTT. The rearrangement links TRBV28 to TRBJ1-5; no reliable D call. Trimming pared 6 bases from V and 9 bases from J, leaving 12 bases between. This CDR3 is 12 amino acids long. CDR1 and CDR2 from the germline V gene are MDHEN and SYDVKM.